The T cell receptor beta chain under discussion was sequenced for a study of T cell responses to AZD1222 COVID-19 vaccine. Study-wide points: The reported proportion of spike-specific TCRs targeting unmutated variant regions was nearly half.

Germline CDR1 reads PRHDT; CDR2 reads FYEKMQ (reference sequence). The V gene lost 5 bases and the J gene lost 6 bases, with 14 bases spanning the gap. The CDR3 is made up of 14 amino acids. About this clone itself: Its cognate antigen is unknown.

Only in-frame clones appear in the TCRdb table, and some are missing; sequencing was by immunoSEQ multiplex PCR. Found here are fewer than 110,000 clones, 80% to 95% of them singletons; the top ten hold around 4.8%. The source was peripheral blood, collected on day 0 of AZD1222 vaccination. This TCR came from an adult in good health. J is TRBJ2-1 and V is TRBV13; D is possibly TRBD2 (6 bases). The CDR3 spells CASSPRDFPNEQFF. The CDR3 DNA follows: TGTGCCAGCAGCCCCCGGGACTTTCCCAATGAGCAGTTCTTC.